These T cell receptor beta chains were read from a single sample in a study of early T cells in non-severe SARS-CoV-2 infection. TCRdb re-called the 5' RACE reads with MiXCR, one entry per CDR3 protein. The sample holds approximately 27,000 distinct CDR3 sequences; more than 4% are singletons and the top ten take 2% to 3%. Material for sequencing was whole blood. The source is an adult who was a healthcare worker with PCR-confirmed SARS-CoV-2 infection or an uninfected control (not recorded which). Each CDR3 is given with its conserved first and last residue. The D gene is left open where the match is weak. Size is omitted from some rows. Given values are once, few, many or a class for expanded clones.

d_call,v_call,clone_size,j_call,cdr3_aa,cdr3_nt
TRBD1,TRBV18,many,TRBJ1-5,CASSLVTQGGSNQPQHF,TGTGCCAGCTCCTTAGTAACACAGGGGGGAAGCAATCAGCCCCAGCATTTT
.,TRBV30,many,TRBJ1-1,CAWRWGTEAFF,TGTGCCTGGAGGTGGGGAACTGAAGCTTTCTTT
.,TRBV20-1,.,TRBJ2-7,CSARWGQYF,TGCAGTGCTAGGTGGGGGCAGTACTTC
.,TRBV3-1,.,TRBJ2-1,CASSRQAGNEQFF,TGTGCCAGCAGCCGACAGGCGGGAAATGAGCAGTTCTTC
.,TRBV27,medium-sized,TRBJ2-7,CASRPTGRALEQYF,TGTGCCAGCAGGCCAACAGGGAGAGCACTCGAGCAGTACTTC
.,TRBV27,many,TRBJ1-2,CASSSRNRSDYGYTF,TGTGCCAGCAGCTCTCGTAATCGCTCGGACTATGGCTACACCTTC
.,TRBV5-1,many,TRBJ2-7,CASSSQQGGTYEQYF,TGCGCCAGCAGCTCCCAGCAGGGGGGGACCTACGAGCAGTACTTC
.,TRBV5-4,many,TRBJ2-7,CASSRELASSYEQYF,TGTGCCAGCAGTCGAGAACTAGCTAGCTCCTACGAGCAGTACTTC
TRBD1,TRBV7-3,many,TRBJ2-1,CASSLGQNNEQFF,TGTGCCAGCAGCTTGGGACAGAACAATGAGCAGTTCTTC
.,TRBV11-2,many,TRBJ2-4,CASSVSAKNIQYF,TGTGCCAGCAGCGTGTCGGCCAAAAACATTCAGTACTTC
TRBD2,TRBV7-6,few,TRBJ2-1,CASSPPPRLAGANEQFF,TGTGCCAGCAGCCCCCCCCCCCGACTAGCGGGAGCGAATGAGCAGTTCTTC
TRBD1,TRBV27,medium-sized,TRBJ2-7,CASSLSGTAVYEQYF,TGTGCCAGCAGTTTATCTGGGACAGCCGTCTACGAGCAGTACTTC
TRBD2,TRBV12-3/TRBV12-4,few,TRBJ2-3,CASSPPGLAGGSSPQYF,TGTGCCAGCAGCCCACCGGGACTAGCGGGAGGATCGTCCCCCCAGTATTTT
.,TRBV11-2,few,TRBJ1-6,CASRRGGSELTLHF,TGTGCCAGCAGGCGCGGGGGGTCGGAATTAACCCTCCACTTT
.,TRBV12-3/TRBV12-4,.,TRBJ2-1,CASSRDTGFPSSYNEQFF,TGTGCCAGCAGTCGGGACACTGGGTTCCCGAGCTCCTACAATGAGCAGTTCTTC
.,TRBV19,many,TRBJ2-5,CASSIPGEKEGETQYF,TGTGCCAGTAGTATACCAGGTGAAAAGGAAGGTGAGACCCAGTACTTC
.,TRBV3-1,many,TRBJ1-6,CASSTLGRGGSPLHF,TGTGCCAGCAGCACCCTTGGGAGGGGGGGTTCACCCCTCCACTTT
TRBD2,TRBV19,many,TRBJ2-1,CASSTESGGASYNEQFF,TGTGCCAGTAGTACAGAAAGCGGGGGGGCCTCCTACAATGAGCAGTTCTTC
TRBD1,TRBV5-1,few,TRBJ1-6,CASSGIGTGGSPLHF,TGCGCCAGCAGCGGAATAGGGACAGGGGGTTCACCCCTCCACTTT
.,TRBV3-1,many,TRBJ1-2,CASSQPSYGYTF,TGTGCCAGCAGTCAACCCTCCTATGGCTACACCTTC
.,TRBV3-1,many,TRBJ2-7,CASSQSLSPSYEQYF,TGTGCCAGCAGCCAGTCCCTCTCTCCCTCCTACGAGCAGTACTTC
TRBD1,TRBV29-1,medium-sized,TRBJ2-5,CSVSQGSETQYF,TGCAGCGTTTCACAGGGGAGCGAGACCCAGTACTTC
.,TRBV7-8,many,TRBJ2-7,CASSLGETYEQYF,TGTGCCAGCAGCTTAGGGGAGACCTACGAGCAGTACTTC
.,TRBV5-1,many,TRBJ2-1,CASSLSSGTVNEQFF,TGCGCCAGCAGCCTGTCCTCGGGGACCGTGAATGAGCAGTTCTTC
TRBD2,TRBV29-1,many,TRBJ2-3,CSVRGLAGGPAQYF,TGCAGCGTTAGAGGACTAGCGGGAGGGCCGGCGCAGTATTTT
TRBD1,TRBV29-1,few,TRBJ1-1,CSGTGSGTEAFF,TGCAGCGGGACAGGGTCCGGCACTGAAGCTTTCTTT
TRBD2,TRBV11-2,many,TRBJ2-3,CASSRGGWTSGTLTDTQYF,TGTGCCAGCAGCCGGGGCGGATGGACTAGCGGGACACTCACAGATACGCAGTATTTT
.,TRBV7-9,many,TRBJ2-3,CASRLGDTQYF,TGTGCCAGCAGGTTAGGAGATACGCAGTATTTT
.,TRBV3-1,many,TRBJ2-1,CASSPRESNEQFF,TGTGCCAGCAGCCCGAGGGAGAGCAATGAGCAGTTCTTC
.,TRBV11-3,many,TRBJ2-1,CASSPKGVASVYNEQFF,TGTGCCAGCAGCCCTAAGGGGGTTGCTAGCGTATACAATGAGCAGTTCTTC
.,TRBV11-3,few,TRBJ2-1,CASSSRGDGYNEQFF,TGTGCCAGCAGCTCCCGAGGAGATGGCTACAATGAGCAGTTCTTC
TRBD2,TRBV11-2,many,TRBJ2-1,CASSQIQRDSYNEQFF,TGTGCCAGCAGTCAAATCCAGCGGGATTCCTACAATGAGCAGTTCTTC
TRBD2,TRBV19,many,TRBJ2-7,CASSMSKRDPPEQYF,TGTGCCAGTAGTATGAGTAAGCGGGACCCCCCCGAGCAGTACTTC
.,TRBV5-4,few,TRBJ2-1,CASSSEGSVYNEQFF,TGTGCCAGCAGCTCTGAAGGTAGCGTCTACAATGAGCAGTTCTTC
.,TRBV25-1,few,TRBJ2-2,CASIPTGTSSTGELFF,TGTGCCAGCATCCCGACCGGGACGTCTTCCACCGGGGAGCTGTTTTTT
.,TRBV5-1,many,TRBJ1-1,CASSLWERRGTEAFF,TGCGCCAGCAGCTTGTGGGAGAGAAGGGGGACTGAAGCTTTCTTT
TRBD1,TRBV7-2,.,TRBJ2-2,CASSQGQGPPGELFF,TGTGCCAGCAGCCAGGGACAGGGGCCTCCCGGGGAGCTGTTTTTT
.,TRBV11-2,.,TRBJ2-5,CASSPSRPGETQYF,TGTGCCAGCAGCCCCTCCCGGCCGGGGGAGACCCAGTACTTC
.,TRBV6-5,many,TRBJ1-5,CASSKLGQPQHF,TGTGCCAGCAGTAAGCTGGGTCAGCCCCAGCATTTT
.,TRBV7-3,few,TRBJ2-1,CASSLSPDLYNEQFF,TGTGCCAGCAGCTTAAGCCCAGACCTATACAATGAGCAGTTCTTC
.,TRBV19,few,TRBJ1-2,CASSIETDGYGYTF,TGTGCCAGTAGTATAGAGACGGACGGCTATGGCTACACCTTC
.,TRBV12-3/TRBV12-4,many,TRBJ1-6,CASRRLNSPLHF,TGTGCCAGCAGGCGACTGAATTCACCCCTCCACTTT
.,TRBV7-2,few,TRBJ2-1,CASRRASATNEQFF,TGTGCCAGCAGGAGGGCTAGCGCTACCAATGAGCAGTTCTTC
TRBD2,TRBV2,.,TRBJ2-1,CASRQGSGRSNEQFF,TGTGCCAGCAGGCAAGGTAGCGGGAGGTCAAATGAGCAGTTCTTC
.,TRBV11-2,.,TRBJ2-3,CASSPGFLLADTQYF,TGTGCCAGCAGCCCGGGATTCTTGTTGGCCGATACGCAGTATTTT
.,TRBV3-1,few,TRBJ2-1,CASSRGQHNEQFF,TGTGCCAGCAGCAGAGGACAGCACAATGAGCAGTTCTTC
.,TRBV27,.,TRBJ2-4,CASSLSPKNIQYF,TGTGCCAGCAGTTTATCACCCAAAAACATTCAGTACTTC
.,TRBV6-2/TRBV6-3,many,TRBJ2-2,CASSYSQYTGELFF,TGTGCCAGCAGTTACTCGCAATACACCGGGGAGCTGTTTTTT
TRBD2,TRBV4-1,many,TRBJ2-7,CASSQEGGDSYEQYF,TGCGCCAGCAGCCAAGAGGGGGGGGACTCCTACGAGCAGTACTTC
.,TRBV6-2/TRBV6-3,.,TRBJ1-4,CASSQGSGKLFF,TGTGCCAGCAGCCAAGGCTCGGGAAAACTGTTTTTT